These T cell receptor beta chains were read from a single sample in a study of Ad26.COV2.S vaccination and SARS-CoV-2 variants. The protocol was immunoSEQ multiplex PCR, while the TCRdb copy is restricted to in-frame clones and leaves out a portion. The sample has roughly 92,000 clones, more than 65% seen once. The sequencing here drew on peripheral blood, taken after recovery from COVID-19. The source is a human donor who had recovered from COVID-19. The conserved cysteine and the conserved F or W are not part of the CDR3 here.

V: TRBV28; J: TRBJ2-3; CDR3: ASGSVGDTQY
V: TRBV10-3; J: TRBJ1-1; CDR3: ATRLEGPGGTEAF
V: TRBV7-6; J: TRBJ2-3; CDR3: ASSLDGGRSTDTQY
V: TRBV7-6; J: TRBJ2-2; CDR3: ASSLGGLIGTGELF
V: TRBV6-2/TRBV6-3; J: TRBJ2-5; CDR3: ASSYGSGGQETQY
V: TRBV4-2; J: TRBJ1-2; CDR3: ASSGGGLEAKGYT
V: TRBV27; J: TRBJ1-6; CDR3: ASSLFGTGLNNSPLH
V: TRBV12-3/TRBV12-4; J: TRBJ1-1; CDR3: ASSLRTGGEAF
V: TRBV6-6; J: TRBJ1-1; CDR3: ASTPTGGVAF
V: TRBV6-2/TRBV6-3; J: TRBJ1-2; CDR3: ASSYSDRPSYGYT
V: TRBV5-1; J: TRBJ2-5; CDR3: ASSLVGGRETQY
V: TRBV6-6; J: TRBJ2-7; CDR3: ACGERSSYEQY
V: TRBV28; J: TRBJ1-4; CDR3: ATRLQGPTNEKLF
V: TRBV28; J: TRBJ1-2; CDR3: ASSLLRQGGGYT
V: TRBV6-2/TRBV6-3; J: TRBJ2-1; CDR3: ASSYGGGNEQF
V: TRBV13; J: TRBJ1-1; CDR3: AAGGTEAF
V: TRBV4-1; J: TRBJ2-7; CDR3: ASSHYSDLFYEQY
V: TRBV28; J: TRBJ2-4; CDR3: ASKRVGAGRNIQY
V: TRBV28; J: TRBJ1-5; CDR3: ASSFSTRNQPQH
V: TRBV27; J: TRBJ2-2; CDR3: ASTPLAVYNTGELF
V: TRBV5-1; J: TRBJ1-4; CDR3: ASSVGTGGTNEKLF
V: TRBV29-1; J: TRBJ2-2; CDR3: SSRTGGTGELF
V: TRBV6-6; J: -; CDR3: ASSYSSQGSNQPQY
V: TRBV5-6; J: TRBJ2-7; CDR3: ASSLGAYEQY
V: TRBV7-9; J: TRBJ2-2; CDR3: ASSSSELNTGELF
V: TRBV6-5; J: TRBJ1-5; CDR3: ASSSGQGARQPQH
V: TRBV6-1; J: TRBJ2-1; CDR3: ASSEAGWGSGSVNEQF
V: TRBV19; J: TRBJ1-1; CDR3: ASSITGFLAEAF
V: TRBV24-1; J: TRBJ2-3; CDR3: ATSDLREGEGTDTQY
V: TRBV27; J: TRBJ1-6; CDR3: ASSLDRIVTPLH
V: TRBV7-2; J: TRBJ2-7; CDR3: ASSLGKTYEQY
V: TRBV15; J: TRBJ2-7; CDR3: ATSRDLDSYEQY
V: TRBV11-3; J: TRBJ1-3; CDR3: ASSPGQGPGNTIY
V: TRBV5-8; J: TRBJ1-5; CDR3: ASSFAAGTGDQPQH
V: TRBV24-1; J: TRBJ2-7; CDR3: ATSALGRALFHEQY
V: TRBV9; J: TRBJ1-2; CDR3: ASSHPGFNYGYT
V: TRBV19; J: TRBJ2-7; CDR3: ASSPTWGEQY
V: TRBV27; J: TRBJ2-2; CDR3: ASSPLLSGRAGELF
V: TRBV7-9; J: TRBJ2-7; CDR3: ASSPASGRLYEQY
V: TRBV18; J: TRBJ2-3; CDR3: ASSPGDTQY
V: TRBV7-6; J: TRBJ2-5; CDR3: ASSARTGVETQY
V: TRBV12-5; J: TRBJ2-1; CDR3: ASGLGQTNNEQF
V: TRBV28; J: TRBJ2-5; CDR3: ASRREVGETQY
V: TRBV5-6; J: TRBJ2-3; CDR3: ASSYLRQPRADTQY
V: TRBV11-2; J: TRBJ2-1; CDR3: ASSLGWDEQF
V: TRBV5-4; J: TRBJ1-2; CDR3: ASRLEGPGGYGYT